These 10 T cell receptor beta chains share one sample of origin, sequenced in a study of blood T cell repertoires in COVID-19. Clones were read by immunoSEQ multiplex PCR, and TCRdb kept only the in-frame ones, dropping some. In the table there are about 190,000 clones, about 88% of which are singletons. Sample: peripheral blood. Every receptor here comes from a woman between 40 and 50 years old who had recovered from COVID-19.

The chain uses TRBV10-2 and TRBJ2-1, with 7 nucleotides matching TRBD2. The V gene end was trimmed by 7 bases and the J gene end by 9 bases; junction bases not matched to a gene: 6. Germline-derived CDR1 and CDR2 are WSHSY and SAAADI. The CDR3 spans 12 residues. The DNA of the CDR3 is TGCGCCAGCATCAATAGCGGGCCTGAGCAGTTCTTC. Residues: CASINSGPEQFF.

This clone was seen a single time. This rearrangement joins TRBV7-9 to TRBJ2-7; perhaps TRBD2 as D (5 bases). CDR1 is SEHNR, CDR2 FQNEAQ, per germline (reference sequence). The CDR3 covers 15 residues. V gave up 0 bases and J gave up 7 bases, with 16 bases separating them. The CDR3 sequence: CASSLAKAAPGEQYF. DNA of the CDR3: TGTGCCAGCAGCTTAGCGAAGGCGGCGCCGGGAGAGCAGTACTTC.

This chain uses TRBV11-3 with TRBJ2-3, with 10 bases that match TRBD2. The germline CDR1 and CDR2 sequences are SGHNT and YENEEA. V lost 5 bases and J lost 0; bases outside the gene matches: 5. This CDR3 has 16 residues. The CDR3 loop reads CASSLRLAGSTDTQYF. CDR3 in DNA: TGTGCCAGCAGCCTACGACTAGCGGGTAGCACAGATACGCAGTATTTT.

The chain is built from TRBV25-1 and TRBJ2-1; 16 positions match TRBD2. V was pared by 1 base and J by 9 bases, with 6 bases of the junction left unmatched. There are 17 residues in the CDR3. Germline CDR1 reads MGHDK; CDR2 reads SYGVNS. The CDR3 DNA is TGTGCCAGCAGTGAATCCGGGACTAGCGGGAGGGTGGGTGAGCAGTTCTTC. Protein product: CASSESGTSGRVGEQFF.

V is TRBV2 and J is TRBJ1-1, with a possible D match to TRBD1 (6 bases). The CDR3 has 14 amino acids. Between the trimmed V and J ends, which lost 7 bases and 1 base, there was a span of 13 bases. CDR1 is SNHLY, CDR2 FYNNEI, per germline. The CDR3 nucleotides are TGTGCCAGCATCCCCGGGACAAAGAACACTGAAGCTTTCTTT. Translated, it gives CASIPGTKNTEAFF.

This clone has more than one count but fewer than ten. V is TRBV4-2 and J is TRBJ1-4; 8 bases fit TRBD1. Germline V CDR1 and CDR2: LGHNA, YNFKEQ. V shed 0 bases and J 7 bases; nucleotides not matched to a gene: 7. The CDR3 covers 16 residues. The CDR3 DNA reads TGTGCCAGCAGCCAAGATCTGGACAGGGCGGGTGAAAAACTGTTTTTT. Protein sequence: CASSQDLDRAGEKLFF.

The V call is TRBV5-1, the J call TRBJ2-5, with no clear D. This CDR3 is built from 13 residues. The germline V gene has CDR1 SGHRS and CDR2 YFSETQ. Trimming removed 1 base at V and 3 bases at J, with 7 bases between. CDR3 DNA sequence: TGCGCCAGCAGCTTGCCGTCAGAAGAGACCCAGTACTTC. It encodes CASSLPSEETQYF.

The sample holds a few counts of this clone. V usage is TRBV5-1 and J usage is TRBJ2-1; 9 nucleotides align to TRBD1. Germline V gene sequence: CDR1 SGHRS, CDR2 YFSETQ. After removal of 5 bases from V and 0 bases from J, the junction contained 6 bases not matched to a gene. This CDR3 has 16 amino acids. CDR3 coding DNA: TGCGCCAGCAGTCAACAGGGGGCGAACTCCTACAATGAGCAGTTCTTC. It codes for CASSQQGANSYNEQFF.

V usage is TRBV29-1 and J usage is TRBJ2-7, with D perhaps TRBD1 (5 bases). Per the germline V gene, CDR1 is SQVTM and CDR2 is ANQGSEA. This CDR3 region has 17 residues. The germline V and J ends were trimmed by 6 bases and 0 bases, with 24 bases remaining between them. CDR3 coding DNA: TGCAGCGTCACAGGCGGCAGGGTTATCGAGAGCTCCTACGAGCAGTACTTC. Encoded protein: CSVTGGRVIESSYEQYF.

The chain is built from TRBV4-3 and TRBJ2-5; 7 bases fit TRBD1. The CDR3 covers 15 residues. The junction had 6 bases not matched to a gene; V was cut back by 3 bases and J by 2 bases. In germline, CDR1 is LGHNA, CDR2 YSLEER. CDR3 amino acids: CASSQTRGPQETQYF. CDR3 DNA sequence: TGCGCCAGCAGCCAGACAAGGGGGCCTCAAGAGACCCAGTACTTC.